The 31 T cell receptor beta chains listed next were all sequenced from one sample in a study of T cells in Graves' hyperthyroidism and ophthalmopathy. TCR beta CDR3 regions were amplified from RNA. Researchers ran a first-round RT-PCR on the TCR CDR3 using the HTBI primer set. TCRdb analysed the multiplex PCR reads with MiXCR anew, one entry per CDR3 protein. The table includes about 400,000 distinct CDR3 sequences, approximately 16% detected once. Sequences were obtained from blood. These receptors all come from a woman aged 55-70 years with Graves' ophthalmopathy.

This clonotype was counted ten times or more. V and J are TRBV5-1 and TRBJ1-1; D gene uncertain. The CDR3 is 14 residues long. The V end was cut by 1 base, the J end by 4 bases, with 11 bases between. Germline V gives CDR1 SGHRS, CDR2 YFSETQ. DNA for the CDR3: TGCGCCAGCAGCTTGCAGCAGGCCAGCACTGAAGCTTTCTTT. Protein sequence: CASSLQQASTEAFF.

This rearrangement joins TRBV29-1 to TRBJ2-7, with D possibly TRBD1 on 6 matching bases. Deletions cut 6 bases from V and 1 base from J, with 10 bases between. The CDR3 runs 12 residues. Germline lookup yields CDR1 SQVTM and CDR2 ANQGSEA. CDR3 protein: CSVDQGSYEQYF. The CDR3 nucleotides read TGCAGCGTAGACCAGGGGTCCTACGAGCAGTACTTC.

This clonotype has at least ten counts. The rearrangement joins TRBV5-6 to TRBJ2-5; 11 nucleotides agree with TRBD2. CDR3 length: 17 residues. CDR1 SGHDT and CDR2 YYEEEE come from the germline V gene. Trimming at V came to 2 bases and at J to 2 bases, leaving 8 bases not matched to a gene. The CDR3 DNA sequence: TGTGCCAGCAGCTTCTTAGCGGGAGGGGTGAATCAAGAGACCCAGTACTTC. Translated: CASSFLAGGVNQETQYF.

The sample holds many counts of this clonotype. The rearrangement uses TRBV28 and TRBJ2-1; perhaps TRBD1 as D (6 bases). This CDR3 comprises 15 residues. CDR1 MDHEN and CDR2 SYDVKM come from the germline V gene. Trimming removed 6 bases at V and 4 bases at J, with 16 bases between. CDR3 region: CASRLRDKDYNEQFF. DNA for the CDR3: TGTGCCAGCAGGCTTCGGGACAAGGATTACAATGAGCAGTTCTTC.

This clonotype was counted ten times or more. The gene calls are TRBV20-1 and TRBJ2-5; no reliable D call. V was trimmed by 7 bases and J by 5 bases, leaving 14 bases between them. Germline CDR1 is DFQATT and CDR2 is SNEGSKA (reference sequence). The CDR3 is 12 amino acids. The CDR3 DNA sequence: TGCAGTGTCAGGACCTTTGAGGAGACCCAGTACTTC. Residues: CSVRTFEETQYF.

This clonotype has at least ten counts. CDR3 DNA sequence: TGTGCCTGGAGTGGGCGGAATGGCTACACCTTC. It yields the protein CAWSGRNGYTF. This chain connects TRBV30 to TRBJ1-2; D unresolved. Looked up from germline, CDR1 is GTSNPN and CDR2 is SVGIG (reference sequence). The CDR3 consists of 11 residues. The germline V and J ends were trimmed by 1 base and 6 bases, with 6 bases remaining between them.

This chain joins TRBV5-1 and TRBJ2-7, with D tentatively TRBD2 (6 bases). The germline V and J ends were trimmed by 4 bases and 6 bases, with 20 bases remaining between them. This CDR3 comprises 15 residues. CDR1 and CDR2 from the germline V gene are SGHRS and YFSETQ. DNA of the CDR3: TGCGCCAGCAGCCCCAACGTTGGCCTGCGGGGCGAGCAGTACTTC. Translated: CASSPNVGLRGEQYF.

The chain employs TRBV7-9 and TRBJ1-2; perhaps TRBD1 as D (6 bases). Germline CDR1 SEHNR, CDR2 FQNEAQ (reference sequence). This CDR3 has 13 amino acids. The V and J ends lost 3 bases and 4 bases respectively, with 9 bases between them. The DNA for the CDR3 is TGTGCCAGCAGCTTCGACAGGACCTATGGCTACACCTTC. This encodes CASSFDRTYGYTF.

This clonotype came up a few times. The chain joins TRBV11-2 to TRBJ2-4; 8 bases align to TRBD2. The germline V gene has CDR1 SGHAT and CDR2 FQNNGV. Trimming removed 4 bases from V and 0 bases from J; junction bases left unmatched: 8. The CDR3 is 17 residues long. The CDR3 here is CASSSLGLAGAKNIQYF. For the CDR3, the DNA is TGTGCCAGCAGCTCCTTAGGGCTAGCGGGAGCCAAAAACATTCAGTACTTC.

This sequence joins TRBV5-1 and TRBJ1-4, with a possible D match to TRBD1 (5 bases). The CDR3 extends over 14 amino acids. Germline loops: CDR1 SGHRS, CDR2 YFSETQ. V lost 0 bases, J lost 7 bases, and 10 bases lay in between. CDR3 coding DNA: TGCGCCAGCAGCTTGGACAGGCCGAGTGAAAAACTGTTTTTT. The encoded protein is CASSLDRPSEKLFF. The entire variable domain, with the rest obtained from reference TRBV5-1 and TRBJ1-4, is as follows: KAGVTQTPRYLIKTRGQQVTLSCSPISGHRSVSWYQQTPGQGLQFLFEYFSETQRNKGNFPGRFSGRQFSNSRSEMNVSTLELGDSALYLCASSLDRPSEKLFFGSGTQLSVL.

This clonotype was found a few times. The V gene is TRBV28, the J gene TRBJ2-1; D is unresolved. The V gene lost 5 bases and the J gene lost 6 bases, with 11 bases spanning the gap. CDR3 size: 13 residues. Looked up from germline, CDR1 is MDHEN and CDR2 is SYDVKM. CDR3 sequence: CASSLPHLNEQFF. For the CDR3, the DNA is TGTGCCAGCAGTCTCCCCCACCTCAATGAGCAGTTCTTC.

There are many counts of this clonotype. The chain uses TRBV7-6 and TRBJ2-5; tentatively, D is TRBD1 or TRBD2 (5 bases each). In germline, CDR1 is SGHVS, CDR2 FNYEAQ. This CDR3 region has 16 residues. Trimming took off 5 bases at V and 5 bases at J, with 21 bases between the two ends. The CDR3 loop reads CASSANPGTKGETQYF. For the CDR3, the DNA is TGTGCCAGCAGCGCCAACCCGGGGACGAAAGGGGAGACCCAGTACTTC.

The sample holds many counts of this clonotype. This chain connects TRBV7-9 to TRBJ2-1; D uncertain. Trimming left V 2 bases short and J 0 bases short, with 23 bases between. The CDR3 runs 20 residues. Germline V lookup: CDR1 SEHNR, CDR2 FQNEAQ (reference sequence). The CDR3 DNA is TGTGCCAGCAGCTTATCCCCTCGTGACTTACAACCGAGCTCCTACAATGAGCAGTTCTTC. This translates into CASSLSPRDLQPSSYNEQFF.

A note on this clonotype: One base away lies a much larger clone, so this may be a sequencing read error. V and J are TRBV27 and TRBJ2-7, with 7 bases fitting TRBD2. CDR3 size: 14 residues. Per germline, CDR1 MNHEY and CDR2 SMNVEV (reference sequence). With V trimmed by 6 bases and J by 7 bases, 12 bases remained unmatched. The CDR3 region has the DNA TGTGCCAGCAGCCGCCTAGGACTAGAGGAAGAGCAGTACTTC. This gives the protein CASSRLGLEEEQYF.

There are a few counts of this clonotype. The chain links TRBV15 to TRBJ2-7; D unclear. This CDR3 is built from 14 residues. V lost 0 bases to trimming and J lost 2 bases, with 8 bases between them. Germline values: CDR1 LNHNV, CDR2 YYDKDF (reference sequence). The CDR3 reads CATSREKETYEQYF. The CDR3 DNA reads TGTGCCACCAGCAGAGAAAAGGAAACCTACGAGCAGTACTTC.

This clonotype has at least ten counts. V and J are TRBV20-1 and TRBJ2-5, with D hard to call. V was clipped by 3 bases and J by 1 base, with 6 bases between them. The CDR3 covers 12 residues. Per the germline V gene, CDR1 is DFQATT and CDR2 is SNEGSKA (reference sequence). CDR3 amino acids: CSASRIQETQYF. The CDR3 nucleotides are TGCAGTGCTAGCAGAATCCAAGAGACCCAGTACTTC.

This clonotype was seen many times. The chain employs TRBV6-1 and TRBJ2-3; D perhaps matches TRBD2 (6 bases). The CDR3 spans 17 residues. V was cut by 10 bases and J by 2 bases, with 25 bases left in between. Germline values: CDR1 MNHNS, CDR2 SASEGT. The DNA for the CDR3 is TGTGCCACCCGGAAGGGGTGGACTATCGACCCCACAGATACGCAGTATTTT. This sequence encodes CATRKGWTIDPTDTQYF.

The chain carries TRBV6-1 and TRBJ2-7; 10 nucleotides match TRBD2. Germline trimming cut 5 bases from V and 4 bases from J; bases unmatched to any gene: 5. CDR1 and CDR2 from the germline V gene are MNHNS and SASEGT. This CDR3 region has 14 residues. CDR3 residues: CASSMGLARYEQYF. DNA of the CDR3: TGTGCCAGCAGTATGGGACTAGCGCGATACGAGCAGTACTTC.

Of note for this clonotype: A read error is possible here, since a much larger clone lies one base away. The CDR3 loop reads CASSLSVYGYTF. Here the CDR3 DNA reads TGTGCCAGCAGTTTATCTGTTTATGGCTACACCTTC. The V and J genes are TRBV27 and TRBJ1-2; no clear D gene. Trimming left V 0 bases short and J 5 bases short, with 4 bases between. The germline V gene encodes CDR1 MNHEY and CDR2 SMNVEV (reference sequence). This CDR3 has 12 amino acids.

The chain is built from TRBV28 and TRBJ2-1; 13 nucleotides agree with TRBD2. The germline V gene has CDR1 MDHEN and CDR2 SYDVKM. The CDR3 is 14 amino acids. CDR3 bases: TGTACTAGCGGGAGGGCCGTGTTAGAAAATGAGCAGTTCTTC. It specifies CTSGRAVLENEQFF.

This sequence joins TRBV14 and TRBJ2-7, with TRBD2 matching 10 bases. Trimming cost V 1 base and J 6 bases; bases outside gene matches: 6. CDR3 length equals 15 residues. Germline CDR1 SGHDN, CDR2 FVKESK. The CDR3 spells CASSQAASGSGEQYF. CDR3 DNA: TGTGCCAGCAGCCAAGCGGCTAGCGGGAGTGGCGAGCAGTACTTC.

J is TRBJ2-7 and V is TRBV6-6; TRBD1 matches at 10 bases. The CDR3 has 16 residues. The trim removed 2 bases at V and 5 bases at J, leaving 9 bases unmatched. The germline CDR1 and CDR2 sequences are MNHNY and SVGAGI (reference sequence). The CDR3 sequence: CASSYLPGQGTDEQYF. The CDR3 nucleotides are TGTGCCAGCAGTTACCTACCGGGACAGGGGACCGACGAGCAGTACTTC.

This clonotype appeared a few times. This chain connects TRBV14 to TRBJ2-1, with no clear D. Germline CDR1 reads SGHDN; CDR2 reads FVKESK. V lost 1 base to trimming and J lost 0 bases, with 10 bases between them. The CDR3 extends over 16 amino acids. CDR3 coding DNA: TGTGCCAGCAGCCAAGGGATTCGGGTCTCCTACAATGAGCAGTTCTTC. Translated, it gives CASSQGIRVSYNEQFF.

The chain has TRBV20-1 and TRBJ2-2, with 11 bases identical to TRBD2. This CDR3 is built from 17 residues. Germline V lookup: CDR1 DFQATT, CDR2 SNEGSKA (reference sequence). V trimming: 0 bases; J trimming: 7 bases; junction bases outside the gene matches: 10. The CDR3 here is CSARDQTSGSGDGELFF. The CDR3 nucleotides read TGCAGTGCTAGAGATCAAACTAGCGGGAGTGGAGACGGGGAGCTGTTTTTT.

This clonotype was counted many times. The chain recombines TRBV27 with TRBJ2-7; TRBD1 is a possible D gene (6 bases). The ends were cut back, 5 bases at V and 1 base at J, with 9 bases in the middle. In germline, CDR1 is MNHEY, CDR2 SMNVEV (reference sequence). This CDR3 comprises 13 residues. CDR3 protein: CASSRTASYEQYF. The CDR3 DNA is TGTGCCAGCAGTAGGACAGCTTCCTACGAGCAGTACTTC.

This clonotype was seen repeatedly, ten times or more. The rearrangement uses TRBV29-1 and TRBJ2-1, with D uncertain. Germline assignment: CDR1 SQVTM and CDR2 ANQGSEA. CDR3 length equals 9 residues. The V end lost 5 bases, the J end lost 10 bases, and 6 bases lay between the germline ends. In DNA form, the CDR3 reads TGCAGCGTTCTTGAAGAGCAGTTCTTC. Amino acid sequence: CSVLEEQFF.

The genes are TRBV5-1 and TRBJ2-7; D is possibly TRBD1 or TRBD2 (5 bases each). This CDR3 is 13 amino acids long. Between the trimmed V and J ends, which lost 5 bases and 5 bases, there was a span of 14 bases. Germline V lookup: CDR1 SGHRS, CDR2 YFSETQ. The CDR3 is CASSPGTVDEQYF. The CDR3 DNA follows: TGCGCCAGCAGTCCAGGGACGGTGGACGAGCAGTACTTC. The variable domain in full, with the rest retrieved from reference TRBV5-1 and TRBJ2-7, is KAGVTQTPRYLIKTRGQQVTLSCSPISGHRSVSWYQQTPGQGLQFLFEYFSETQRNKGNFPGRFSGRQFSNSRSEMNVSTLELGDSALYLCASSPGTVDEQYFGPGTRLTVT.

This clonotype was seen many times. An end of the junction does not agree with germline; a read error may underlie this. The chain combines TRBV11-3 with TRBJ2-2, with TRBD2 as a possible D gene (5 bases). The CDR3 is 14 residues long. Germline V gene data show CDR1 as SGHNT and CDR2 as YENEEA. This CDR3 reads CATSRGVNPGELFF. The CDR3, as DNA: TGTGCCACCAGCCGGGGAGTGAATCCCGGGGAGCTGTTTTTT.

The rearrangement uses TRBV19 and TRBJ1-5, with 8 bases lining up with TRBD1. Germline V lookup: CDR1 LNHDA, CDR2 SQIVND (reference sequence). Unmatched junction bases numbered 5, after V lost 6 bases and J lost 1 base. The CDR3 spans 15 residues. The CDR3 DNA reads as TGTGCCAGTAGCGCGGGACAGGAGAGCAATCAGCCCCAGCATTTT. This sequence encodes CASSAGQESNQPQHF.

This clonotype appeared a few times. One base away lies a much larger clone, so this may be a sequencing read error. The V and J genes are TRBV6-2 or TRBV6-3 and TRBJ1-1, with TRBD1 as a possible D gene (5 bases). Trimming removed 2 bases at V and 1 base at J, with 23 bases between. The CDR3 spans 19 residues. Germline V gene lookup returns CDR1 MNHEY and CDR2 SVGEGT. CDR3 protein: CASSYPRKGGTLGNTEAFF. The CDR3 DNA reads TGTGCCAGCAGTTACCCGCGAAAGGGTGGGACCCTGGGGAACACTGAAGCTTTCTTT.

This clonotype was counted only a few times. The rearrangement uses TRBV11-3 and TRBJ1-1; TRBD1 matches 11 bases. Trimming at V came to 1 base and at J to 9 bases, leaving 7 bases not matched to a gene. The germline V gene encodes CDR1 SGHNT and CDR2 YENEEA. This CDR3 is built from 15 residues. CDR3 protein: CASSLAGQGAGKAFF. The CDR3 bases are TGTGCCAGCAGCTTAGCAGGACAGGGGGCGGGGAAAGCTTTCTTT.